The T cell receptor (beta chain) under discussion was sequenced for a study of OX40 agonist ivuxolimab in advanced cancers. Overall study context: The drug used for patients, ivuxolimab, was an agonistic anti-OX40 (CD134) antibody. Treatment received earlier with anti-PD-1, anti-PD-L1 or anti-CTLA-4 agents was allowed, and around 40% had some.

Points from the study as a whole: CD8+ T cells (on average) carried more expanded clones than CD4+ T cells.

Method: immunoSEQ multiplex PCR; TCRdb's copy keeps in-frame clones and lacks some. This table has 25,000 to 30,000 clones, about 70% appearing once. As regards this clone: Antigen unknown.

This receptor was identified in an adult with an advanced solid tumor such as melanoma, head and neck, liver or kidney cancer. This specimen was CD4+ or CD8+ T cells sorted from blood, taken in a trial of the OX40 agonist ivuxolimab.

CDR3 in amino acids: CASSVGLAGVSDTQYF. The DNA for the CDR3 is TGTGCCAGCAGCGTAGGCCTAGCGGGGGTGTCAGATACGCAGTATTTT. The rearrangement uses TRBV9 and TRBJ2-3; 10 nucleotides match TRBD2. Germline V gene data show CDR1 as SGDLS and CDR2 as YYNGEE. This CDR3 contains 16 residues. The ends lost 0 bases at V and 4 bases at J; junction bases unmatched: 5.